A single sample gave rise to the 14 T cell receptor beta chains below, sequenced in a study of T cells in Graves' hyperthyroidism and ophthalmopathy. What was amplified from RNA transcripts were TCR beta CDR3 regions. TCR CDR3 regions were first amplified by RT-PCR with HTBI primers. One entry per CDR3 protein, called by TCRdb with MiXCR from the multiplex PCR reads. The sample consists of under 750,000 distinct CDR3 sequences, 18% of them appearing once. The specimen sequenced was blood. These receptors were obtained from a woman aged 45-65 years with Graves' hyperthyroidism that later progressed to Graves' ophthalmopathy.

The chain carries TRBV7-9 and TRBJ2-5; D perhaps matches TRBD2 (5 bases). The CDR3 is made up of 13 amino acids. CDR1 and CDR2 (germline): SEHNR, FQNEAQ (reference sequence). V lost 2 bases and J lost 3, with 7 bases in between. CDR3 DNA: TGTGCCAGCAGCTTAATGAGGGAAGAGACCCAGTACTTC. Amino acid sequence: CASSLMREETQYF.

Turning to this clonotype: This may be a read error, as it is one base from a much larger clone. The chain has TRBV13 and TRBJ2-5; TRBD2 matches 7 bases. This CDR3 region has 13 residues. Germline CDR1 is PRHDT and CDR2 is FYEKMQ (reference sequence). In DNA form, the CDR3 reads TGTGTCAGCAGCTTCGGGGGGATGCAGACCCAGTACTTC. This gives the protein CVSSFGGMQTQYF.

This clonotype has ten or more counts. The chain carries TRBV7-6 and TRBJ1-2; a weak D match, TRBD1 (6 bases). V dropped 5 bases and J dropped 8 bases, with 18 bases sitting between them. Germline loops: CDR1 SGHVS, CDR2 FNYEAQ. The CDR3 sequence is 14 residues long. Written as DNA, the CDR3 is TGTGCCAGCAGCCCATCGGGCAGGGGCGAGGGCTACACCTTC. Its translation is CASSPSGRGEGYTF.

This clonotype was picked up a small number of times. The rearrangement joins TRBV30 to TRBJ1-2, with TRBD1 matching over 7 bases. Germline CDR1 is GTSNPN and CDR2 is SVGIG (reference sequence). This CDR3 comprises 14 residues. The ends lost 3 bases at V and 4 bases at J; junction bases unmatched: 8. The CDR3 here is CAWSTDGQVYGYTF. The CDR3 coding sequence is TGTGCCTGGAGCACAGACGGACAGGTCTATGGCTACACCTTC. Based on the CDR3 plus reference TRBV30 and TRBJ1-2, the full variable domain is SQTIHQWPATLVQPVGSPLSLECTVEGTSNPNLYWYRQAAGRGLQLLFYSVGIGQISSEVPQNLSASRPQDRQFILSSKKLLLSDSGFYLCAWSTDGQVYGYTFGSGTRLTVV.

This clonotype was seen ten or more times. The chain uses TRBV3-1 and TRBJ2-1; tentatively, D is TRBD1 (6 bases). CDR3 length: 14 amino acids. Deletions cut 2 bases from V and 7 bases from J, with 12 bases between. Per germline, CDR1 LGHDT and CDR2 YNNKEL (reference sequence). CDR3 DNA sequence: TGTGCCAGCAGCCAAAAAACAAGGGGGAATGAGCAGTTCTTC. Amino acid sequence: CASSQKTRGNEQFF.

This clonotype was counted many times. The gene calls are TRBV5-5 and TRBJ1-2; 7 nucleotides align to TRBD1. Germline values: CDR1 SGHKS, CDR2 YYEKEE (reference sequence). CDR3 length equals 16 residues. V dropped 0 bases and J dropped 2; count of bases not matched to a gene: 7. The CDR3 sequence is CASSLDLGQSNYGYTF. The CDR3 DNA is TGTGCCAGCAGCTTGGACTTGGGACAGAGCAACTATGGCTACACCTTC.

The genes are TRBV9 and TRBJ1-1, with D perhaps matching TRBD1 (6 bases). Trimming removed 3 bases from V and 5 bases from J, with 14 bases in between. The CDR3 is 14 residues long. Germline lookup yields CDR1 SGDLS and CDR2 YYNGEE. DNA of the CDR3: TGTGCCAGCAGCGAAATGACAGGACGTACTGAAGCTTTCTTT. Its translation: CASSEMTGRTEAFF.

The gene calls are TRBV27 and TRBJ2-6; D perhaps matches TRBD1 (5 bases). Between the trimmed V and J ends, which lost 2 bases and 1 base, there was a span of 12 bases. Germline V gene data show CDR1 as MNHEY and CDR2 as SMNVEV (reference sequence). The length of the CDR3 is 17 residues. The CDR3 is CASSLIRSGSGANVLTF. In DNA form, the CDR3 reads TGTGCCAGCAGTTTAATCAGGTCAGGGTCTGGGGCCAACGTCCTGACTTTC.

This clonotype has a handful of counts. The chain is built from TRBV2 and TRBJ1-6, with D uncertain. CDR1 and CDR2 from the germline V gene are SNHLY and FYNNEI. The CDR3 extends over 19 amino acids. V was cut by 5 bases and J by 0 bases, with 20 bases left in between. The CDR3: CASSFGPNAPVSYNSPLHF. The DNA for the CDR3 is TGTGCCAGCAGTTTTGGACCGAATGCGCCGGTCTCCTATAATTCACCCCTCCACTTT.

This clonotype has at least ten counts. The rearrangement links TRBV7-8 to TRBJ1-2; no clear D. Trimming stripped 4 bases from V and 7 bases from J, with 10 bases between. The germline V gene encodes CDR1 SGHVS and CDR2 FQNEAQ. CDR3 length: 12 amino acids. The CDR3 region has the DNA TGTGCCAGCAGCTCCCCCTACGGTGGCTACACCTTC. The encoded protein is CASSSPYGGYTF.

This clonotype was seen only a few times. The J gene is TRBJ2-1, the V gene TRBV19; TRBD1 might be the D (6 bases). This CDR3 has 17 amino acids. Germline V gene lookup returns CDR1 LNHDA and CDR2 SQIVND (reference sequence). Trimming took off 3 bases at V and 4 bases at J, with 19 bases between the two ends. The CDR3 here is CASSIRVSGRGYNEQFF. CDR3 sequence (DNA): TGTGCCAGTAGTATCCGAGTGTCGGGCAGGGGTTACAATGAGCAGTTCTTC.

In its sample, this clonotype was seen many times. The CDR3, as DNA: TGTGCCAGCAGCTTAAGGAACATCGATGAGCAGTTCTTC. It specifies CASSLRNIDEQFF. This chain joins TRBV7-9 and TRBJ2-1; D unclear. Germline-derived CDR1 and CDR2 are SEHNR and FQNEAQ (reference sequence). V was pared by 2 bases and J by 8 bases, with 10 bases between. This CDR3 region has 13 residues.

CDR3 in amino acids: CASSVEGQTTEKLFF. CDR3 nucleotide sequence: TGTGCCAGCAGCGTAGAAGGACAGACCACTGAAAAACTGTTTTTT. The V and J genes are TRBV9 and TRBJ1-4; possible D gene TRBD1, 6 bases. CDR3 length equals 15 residues. The germline V and J ends were trimmed by 0 bases and 7 bases, with 13 bases remaining between them. Per the germline V gene, CDR1 is SGDLS and CDR2 is YYNGEE.

The rearrangement joins TRBV19 to TRBJ1-1, with a weak D call TRBD1 (5 bases). The germline V and J ends were trimmed by 0 bases and 0 bases, with 8 bases remaining between them. Per germline, CDR1 LNHDA and CDR2 SQIVND (reference sequence). This CDR3 is built from 15 residues. CDR3 sequence reads: CASSIEPGLNTEAFF. CDR3 in DNA: TGTGCCAGTAGTATAGAGCCAGGGCTGAACACTGAAGCTTTCTTT.